Sequencing of this T cell receptor (beta chain) was carried out in a study of regulatory dendritic cells for organ transplantation. Study observations and caveats: Memory CD8+ T cells were the most oligoclonal; naive cells were highly diverse. Regulatory dendritic cells appeared to expand memory CD8+ clones less than mature ones.

Using immunoSEQ multiplex PCR, the repertoire was profiled, and TCRdb retains in-frame clones only, with some absent. The table shows about 10,000 clones, with 65% to 85% occurring only once. Trimming took 0 bases from V and 3 from J, leaving 12 bases between them. Germline V lookup: CDR1 SGHNT, CDR2 YYREEE (reference sequence). The CDR3 extends over 16 amino acids. Remarks on this clone: Its specificity is not known.

The sequence derives from a human donor in good health. The chain is built from TRBV5-4 and TRBJ2-2; D is ambiguous. The specimen was memory CD8+ T cells from blood. Subset described: CD45RO+ memory T cells. This CDR3 reads CASSLAGWAHTGELFF. The DNA for the CDR3 is TGTGCCAGCAGCTTGGCCGGGTGGGCACACACCGGGGAGCTGTTTTTT.